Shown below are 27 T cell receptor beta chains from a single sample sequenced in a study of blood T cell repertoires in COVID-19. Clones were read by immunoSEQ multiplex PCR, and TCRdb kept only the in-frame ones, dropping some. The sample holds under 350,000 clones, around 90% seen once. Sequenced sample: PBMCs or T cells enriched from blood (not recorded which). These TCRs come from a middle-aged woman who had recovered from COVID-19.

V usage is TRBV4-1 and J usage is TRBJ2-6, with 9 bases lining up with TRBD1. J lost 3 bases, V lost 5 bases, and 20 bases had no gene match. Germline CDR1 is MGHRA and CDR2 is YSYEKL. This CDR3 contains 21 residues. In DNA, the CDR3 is TGCGCCAGCAGCTCAAGAAGAATGTGGGACAGGGAAAGTCATGGGGCCAACGTCCTGACTTTC. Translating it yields CASSSRRMWDRESHGANVLTF.

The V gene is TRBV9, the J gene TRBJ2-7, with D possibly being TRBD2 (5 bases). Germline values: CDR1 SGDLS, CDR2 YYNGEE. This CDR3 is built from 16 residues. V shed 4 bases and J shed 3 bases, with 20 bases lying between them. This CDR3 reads CASSSTTGGEFYEQYF. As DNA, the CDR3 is TGTGCCAGCAGCTCGACGACGGGTGGGGAGTTCTACGAGCAGTACTTC.

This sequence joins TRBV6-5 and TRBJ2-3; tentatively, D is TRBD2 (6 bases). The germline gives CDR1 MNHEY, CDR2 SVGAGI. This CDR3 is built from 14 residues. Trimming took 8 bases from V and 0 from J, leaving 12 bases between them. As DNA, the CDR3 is TGTGCCAGCGGAGGGCAGGAAAGCACAGATACGCAGTATTTT. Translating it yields CASGGQESTDTQYF.

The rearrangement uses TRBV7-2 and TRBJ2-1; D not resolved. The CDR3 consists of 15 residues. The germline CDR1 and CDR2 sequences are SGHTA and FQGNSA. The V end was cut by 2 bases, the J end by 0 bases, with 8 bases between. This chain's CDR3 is CASSLRRSSYNEQFF. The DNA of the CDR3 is TGTGCCAGCAGCTTAAGGCGGAGCTCCTACAATGAGCAGTTCTTC.

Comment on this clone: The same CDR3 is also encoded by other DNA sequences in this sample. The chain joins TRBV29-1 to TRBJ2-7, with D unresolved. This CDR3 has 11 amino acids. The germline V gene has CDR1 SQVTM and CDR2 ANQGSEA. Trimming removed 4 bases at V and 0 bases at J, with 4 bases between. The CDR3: CSVVSSYEQYF. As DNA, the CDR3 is TGCAGCGTTGTGAGCTCCTACGAGCAGTACTTC.

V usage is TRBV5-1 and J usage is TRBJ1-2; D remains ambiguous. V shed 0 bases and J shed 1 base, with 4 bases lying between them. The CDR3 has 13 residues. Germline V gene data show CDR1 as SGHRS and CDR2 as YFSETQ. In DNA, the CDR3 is TGCGCCAGCAGCTTGGGCGGTAACTATGGCTACACCTTC. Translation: CASSLGGNYGYTF.

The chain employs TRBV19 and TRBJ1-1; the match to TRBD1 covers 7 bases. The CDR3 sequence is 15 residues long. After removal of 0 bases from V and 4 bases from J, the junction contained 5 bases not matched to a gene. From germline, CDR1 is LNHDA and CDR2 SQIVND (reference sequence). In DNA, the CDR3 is TGTGCCAGTAGTATAGATGTCAGGGGGTCCACTGAAGCTTTCTTT. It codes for CASSIDVRGSTEAFF.

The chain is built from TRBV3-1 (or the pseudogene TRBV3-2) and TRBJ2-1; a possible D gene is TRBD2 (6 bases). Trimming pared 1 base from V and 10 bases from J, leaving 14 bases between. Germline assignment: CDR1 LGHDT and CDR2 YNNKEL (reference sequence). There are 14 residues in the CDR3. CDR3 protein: CASSQGVRGGEQFF. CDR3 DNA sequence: TGTGCCAGCAGCCAAGGGGTTAGGGGAGGCGAGCAGTTCTTC.

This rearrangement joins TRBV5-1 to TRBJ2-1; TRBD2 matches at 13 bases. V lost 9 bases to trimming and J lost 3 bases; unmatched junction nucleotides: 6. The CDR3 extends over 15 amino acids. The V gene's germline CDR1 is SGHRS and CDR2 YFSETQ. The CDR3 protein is CATGLAGANYNEQFF. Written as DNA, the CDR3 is TGCGCCACCGGACTAGCGGGAGCGAACTACAATGAGCAGTTCTTC. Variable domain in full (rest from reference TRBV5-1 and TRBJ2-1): KAGVTQTPRYLIKTRGQQVTLSCSPISGHRSVSWYQQTPGQGLQFLFEYFSETQRNKGNFPGRFSGRQFSNSRSEMNVSTLELGDSALYLCATGLAGANYNEQFFGPGTRLTVL.

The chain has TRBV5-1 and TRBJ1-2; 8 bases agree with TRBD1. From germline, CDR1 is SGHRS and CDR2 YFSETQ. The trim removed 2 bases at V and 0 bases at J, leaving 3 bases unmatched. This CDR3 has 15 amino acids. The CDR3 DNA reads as TGCGCCAGCAGCTTCGGACAGGGAGCTAACTATGGCTACACCTTC. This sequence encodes CASSFGQGANYGYTF. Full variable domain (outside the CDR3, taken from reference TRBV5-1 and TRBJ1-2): KAGVTQTPRYLIKTRGQQVTLSCSPISGHRSVSWYQQTPGQGLQFLFEYFSETQRNKGNFPGRFSGRQFSNSRSEMNVSTLELGDSALYLCASSFGQGANYGYTFGSGTRLTVV.

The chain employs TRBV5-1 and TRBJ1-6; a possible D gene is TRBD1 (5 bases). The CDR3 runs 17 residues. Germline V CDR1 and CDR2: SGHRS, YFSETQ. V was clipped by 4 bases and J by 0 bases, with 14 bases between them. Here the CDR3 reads CASSVGVSVSYNSPLHF. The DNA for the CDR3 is TGCGCCAGCAGCGTAGGGGTTTCAGTCTCCTATAATTCACCCCTCCACTTT.

The CDR3 region is CASSILFQGQGAREQYF. The CDR3 DNA sequence: TGTGCCAGTAGTATTCTTTTTCAGGGACAGGGGGCTCGCGAGCAGTACTTC. The rearrangement links TRBV19 to TRBJ2-7; 12 nucleotides align to TRBD1. V dropped 3 bases and J dropped 6; count of bases not matched to a gene: 12. The CDR3 has 17 amino acids. Germline CDR1 and CDR2: LNHDA and SQIVND (reference sequence).

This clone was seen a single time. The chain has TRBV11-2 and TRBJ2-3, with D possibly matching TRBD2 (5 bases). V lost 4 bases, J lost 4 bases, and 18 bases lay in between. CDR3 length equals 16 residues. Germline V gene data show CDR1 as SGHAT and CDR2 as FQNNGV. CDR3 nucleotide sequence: TGTGCCAGCAGCTCCGGGAAGGGTTATCGAGCAGATACGCAGTATTTT. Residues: CASSSGKGYRADTQYF.

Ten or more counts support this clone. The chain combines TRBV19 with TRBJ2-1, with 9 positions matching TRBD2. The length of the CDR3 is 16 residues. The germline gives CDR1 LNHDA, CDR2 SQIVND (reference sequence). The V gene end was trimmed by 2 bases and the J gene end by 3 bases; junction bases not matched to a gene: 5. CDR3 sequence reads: CASSILREGIYNEQFF. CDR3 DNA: TGTGCCAGTAGTATATTGCGGGAGGGCATCTACAATGAGCAGTTCTTC.

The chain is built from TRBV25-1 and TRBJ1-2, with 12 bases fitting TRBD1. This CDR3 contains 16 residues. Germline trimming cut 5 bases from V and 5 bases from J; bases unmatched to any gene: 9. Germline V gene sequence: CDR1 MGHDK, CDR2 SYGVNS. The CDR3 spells CASSSQLGQGAYGYTF. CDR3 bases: TGTGCCAGCAGTTCCCAGTTGGGACAGGGGGCTTATGGCTACACCTTC.

The CDR3 loop is CAWSKGVRSPSNYGYTF. As DNA, the CDR3 is TGTGCCTGGAGTAAGGGGGTCAGGAGCCCATCTAACTATGGCTACACCTTC. The chain combines TRBV30 with TRBJ1-2; TRBD1 might be the D (6 bases). The CDR3 runs 17 residues. Germline V lookup: CDR1 GTSNPN, CDR2 SVGIG (reference sequence). Trimming removed 2 bases at V and 0 bases at J, with 19 bases between.

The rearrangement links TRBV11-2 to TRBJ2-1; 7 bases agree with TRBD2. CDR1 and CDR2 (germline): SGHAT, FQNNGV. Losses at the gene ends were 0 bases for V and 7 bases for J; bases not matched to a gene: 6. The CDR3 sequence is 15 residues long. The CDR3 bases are TGTGCCAGCAGCTTAGACGTTGGGGGGGGAAATGAGCAGTTCTTC. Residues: CASSLDVGGGNEQFF.

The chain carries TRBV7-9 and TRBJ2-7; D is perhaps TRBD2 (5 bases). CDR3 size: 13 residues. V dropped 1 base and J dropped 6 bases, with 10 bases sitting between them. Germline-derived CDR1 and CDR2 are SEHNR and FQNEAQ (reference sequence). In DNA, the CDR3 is TGTGCCAGCAGCTTAGTATCCCGGGGCGAGCAGTACTTC. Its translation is CASSLVSRGEQYF. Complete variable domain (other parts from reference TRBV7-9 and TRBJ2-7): DTGVSQNPRHKITKRGQNVTFRCDPISEHNRLYWYRQTLGQGPEFLTYFQNEAQLEKSRLLSDRFSAERPKGSFSTLEIQRTEQGDSAMYLCASSLVSRGEQYFGPGTRLTVT.

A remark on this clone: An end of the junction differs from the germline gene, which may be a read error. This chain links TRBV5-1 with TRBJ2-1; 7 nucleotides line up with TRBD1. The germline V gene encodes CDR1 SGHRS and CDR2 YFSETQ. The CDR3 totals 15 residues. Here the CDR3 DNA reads TGCGCCAGCAGCTCGGACAGGCCCTCCTTCAATGAGCAGTTCTTC. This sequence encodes CASSSDRPSFNEQFF.

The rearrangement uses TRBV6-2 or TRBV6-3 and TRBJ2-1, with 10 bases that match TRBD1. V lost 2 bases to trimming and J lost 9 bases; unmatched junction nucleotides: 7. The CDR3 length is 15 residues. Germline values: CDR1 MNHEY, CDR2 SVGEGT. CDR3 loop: CASSYHGTGDVEQFF. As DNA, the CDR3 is TGTGCCAGCAGTTACCACGGGACAGGGGATGTTGAGCAGTTCTTC.

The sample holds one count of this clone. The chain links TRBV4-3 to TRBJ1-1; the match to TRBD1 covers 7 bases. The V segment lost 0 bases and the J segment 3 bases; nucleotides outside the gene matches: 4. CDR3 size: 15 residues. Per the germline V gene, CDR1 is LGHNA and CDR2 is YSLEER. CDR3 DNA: TGCGCCAGCAGCCAAGATGGGCAGGGGGACACTGAAGCTTTCTTT. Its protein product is CASSQDGQGDTEAFF.

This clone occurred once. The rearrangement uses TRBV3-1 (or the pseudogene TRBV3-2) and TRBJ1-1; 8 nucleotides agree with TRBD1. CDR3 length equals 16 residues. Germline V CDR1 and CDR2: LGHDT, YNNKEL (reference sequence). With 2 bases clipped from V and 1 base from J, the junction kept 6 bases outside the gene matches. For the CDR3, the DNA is TGTGCCAGCAGCCAACCTGGACAGGGCCCGAACACTGAAGCTTTCTTT. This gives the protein CASSQPGQGPNTEAFF.

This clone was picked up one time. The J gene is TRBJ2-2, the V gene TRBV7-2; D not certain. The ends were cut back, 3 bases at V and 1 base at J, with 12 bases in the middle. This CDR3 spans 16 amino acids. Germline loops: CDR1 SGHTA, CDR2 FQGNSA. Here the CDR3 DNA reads TGTGCCAGCAGCTTGACTGTTCAACAGAACACCGGGGAGCTGTTTTTT. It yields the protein CASSLTVQQNTGELFF.

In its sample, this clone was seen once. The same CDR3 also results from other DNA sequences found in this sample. CDR3 DNA sequence: TGTGCCAGCAGCGTAGACAGGGGAACAGATACGCAGTATTTT. It translates to CASSVDRGTDTQYF. This chain connects TRBV9 to TRBJ2-3, with 7 bases fitting TRBD1. V dropped 0 bases and J dropped 3; count of bases not matched to a gene: 1. CDR3 length: 14 residues. Germline V gene lookup returns CDR1 SGDLS and CDR2 YYNGEE.

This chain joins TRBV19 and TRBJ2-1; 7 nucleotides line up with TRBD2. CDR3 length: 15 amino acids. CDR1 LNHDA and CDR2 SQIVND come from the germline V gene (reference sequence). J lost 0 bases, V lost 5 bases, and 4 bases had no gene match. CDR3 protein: CASSPTSASYNEQFF. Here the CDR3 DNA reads TGTGCCAGTAGTCCAACTAGCGCCTCCTACAATGAGCAGTTCTTC.

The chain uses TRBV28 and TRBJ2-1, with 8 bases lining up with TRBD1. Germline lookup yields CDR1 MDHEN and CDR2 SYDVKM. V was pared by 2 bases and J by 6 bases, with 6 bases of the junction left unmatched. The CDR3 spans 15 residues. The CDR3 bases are TGTGCCAGCAGTTTACCGGGACAGGCATTCAATGAGCAGTTCTTC. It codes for CASSLPGQAFNEQFF.

CDR3 sequence (DNA): TGTGCCAGCAAAGTACCGATGACAAGCGGGTTAGGCACAGATACGCAGTATTTT. This codes for CASKVPMTSGLGTDTQYF. The chain is built from TRBV27 and TRBJ2-3; weak D call: TRBD2 (6 bases). This CDR3 has 18 amino acids. The germline V gene has CDR1 MNHEY and CDR2 SMNVEV (reference sequence). V dropped 7 bases and J dropped 1 base, with 24 bases sitting between them.